A single sample gave rise to the 10 T cell receptor beta chains below, sequenced in a study of T-cell memory formation after mild COVID-19. TCRdb analysed the 5' RACE reads with MiXCR anew, one entry per CDR3 protein. The data hold 150,000 to 200,000 distinct CDR3 sequences, with approximately 16% observed a single time. Specimen: PBMCs or a T cell subset sorted from them (not recorded which). The receptors originated from an adult woman who had mild COVID-19 (a few samples of this study predate the infection). Cell type and time point are not known.

CDR3 amino acids: CASSFYTSSYNSPLHF. Written as DNA, the CDR3 is TGTGCCAGCAGCTTCTACACGAGCTCCTATAATTCACCCCTCCACTTT. The chain couples TRBV5-6 to TRBJ1-6; D is ambiguous. CDR3 length equals 16 residues. V lost 2 bases and J lost 0, with 9 bases in between. Per germline, CDR1 SGHDT and CDR2 YYEEEE.

In its sample, this clonotype was seen a few times. The V call is TRBV7-2, the J call TRBJ2-7; D remains ambiguous. V was shortened by 0 bases and J by 1 base, with 4 bases between the two germline ends. Germline V lookup: CDR1 SGHTA, CDR2 FQGNSA. This CDR3 has 13 amino acids. As DNA, the CDR3 is TGTGCCAGCAGCTTAGCGCAGTCCTACGAGCAGTACTTC. Encoded protein: CASSLAQSYEQYF. Filled out from reference TRBV7-2 and TRBJ2-7, the complete variable domain reads GAGVSQSPSNKVTEKGKDVELRCDPISGHTALYWYRQSLGQGLEFLIYFQGNSAPDKSGLPSDRFSAERTGGSVSTLTIQRTQQEDSAVYLCASSLAQSYEQYFGPGTRLTVT.

A few counts support this clonotype. The chain uses TRBV6-5 and TRBJ2-5; D may be TRBD1 or TRBD2 (5 bases each). The germline V gene encodes CDR1 MNHEY and CDR2 SVGAGI. Trimming shortened V by 4 bases and J by 5 bases, and 11 bases separated the two germline ends. The CDR3 runs 13 residues. CDR3 sequence reads: CASSSWGGETQYF. DNA of the CDR3: TGTGCCAGCAGTTCCTGGGGCGGGGAGACCCAGTACTTC.

This clonotype was seen a single time. The V gene is TRBV2, the J gene TRBJ1-1, with D possibly being TRBD1 (6 bases). CDR3 length: 12 residues. Per germline, CDR1 SNHLY and CDR2 FYNNEI. V dropped 6 bases and J dropped 5 bases, with 10 bases sitting between them. CDR3 residues: CASRVQGTEAFF. CDR3 DNA sequence: TGTGCCAGCAGAGTACAGGGAACTGAAGCTTTCTTT.

This clonotype was recorded a few times. One end of the junction fails to match germline, which may point to a read error. The chain joins TRBV6-5 to TRBJ2-2, with D perhaps matching TRBD2 (6 bases). This CDR3 spans 16 amino acids. The germline CDR1 and CDR2 sequences are MNHEY and SVGAGI. In nucleotides, the CDR3 is TGTGCCAGCAGTTACGACGGAGCTAGCCGGCGCGGGAAGCTGTTTTTT. As protein: CASSYDGASRRGKLFF.

This clonotype was counted many times. This chain joins TRBV10-2 and TRBJ2-7; TRBD2 is a possible D gene (6 bases). There are 12 residues in the CDR3. V lost 8 bases, J lost 7 bases, and 15 bases lay in between. The V gene's germline CDR1 is WSHSY and CDR2 SAAADI. CDR3 sequence (DNA): TGCGCCAGCCGGGGGACCGCTCCTGAGCAGTACTTC. Translating gives CASRGTAPEQYF.

The V call is TRBV5-1, the J call TRBJ2-5, with TRBD1 matching 12 bases. Trimming at V came to 0 bases and at J to 5 bases, leaving 5 bases not matched to a gene. CDR3 length: 16 amino acids. Germline assignment: CDR1 SGHRS and CDR2 YFSETQ. CDR3: CASSLGDRGRIETQYF. The CDR3 bases are TGCGCCAGCAGCTTGGGGGACAGGGGGCGCATCGAGACCCAGTACTTC.

This clonotype was seen a handful of times. This chain connects TRBV7-9 to TRBJ2-5; D is ambiguous. CDR3 length: 14 amino acids. V was trimmed by 5 bases and J by 2 bases, leaving 12 bases between them. The germline V gene has CDR1 SEHNR and CDR2 FQNEAQ (reference sequence). CDR3 sequence: CASSLHLTQETQYF. Written as DNA, the CDR3 is TGTGCCAGCAGCCTCCACTTGACACAAGAGACCCAGTACTTC.

This rearrangement joins TRBV5-1 to TRBJ2-3, with 7 bases identical to TRBD1. Germline values: CDR1 SGHRS, CDR2 YFSETQ. V shed 4 bases, J shed 2 bases, and the junction held 7 bases outside the gene matches. The CDR3 spans 15 residues. The CDR3 here is CASSAYDRDTDTQYF. The CDR3 DNA is TGCGCCAGCAGCGCATACGACAGGGACACAGATACGCAGTATTTT.

This clonotype was detected a few times. J is TRBJ2-2 and V is TRBV7-9, with D possibly TRBD2 on 5 matching bases. This CDR3 spans 14 amino acids. The V and J ends lost 4 bases and 3 bases respectively, with 9 bases between them. Germline V gene data show CDR1 as SEHNR and CDR2 as FQNEAQ (reference sequence). This chain's CDR3 is CASSSDGDTGELFF. The CDR3 DNA sequence: TGTGCCAGCAGCTCTGACGGGGACACCGGGGAGCTGTTTTTT.